This T cell receptor beta chain came from a study of blood T cell repertoires in COVID-19. Looking at the study overall: Sample material is recorded as cDNA or gDNA derived from T cells, B-cell-depleted T cells, or PBMCs.

The data were produced by immunoSEQ multiplex PCR, yet TCRdb's version contains in-frame clones alone and is incomplete. The repertoire includes 100,000 to 150,000 clones, about 88% of them detected once, and roughly 1.2% sits in the top ten. With V trimmed by 4 bases and J by 5 bases, 6 bases remained unmatched. The CDR3 totals 15 residues. Germline loops: CDR1 SGHNT, CDR2 YYREEE (reference sequence). The TCR sequence derives from an elderly woman with acute or convalescent COVID-19. The sample consisted of peripheral blood. The rearrangement joins TRBV5-4 to TRBJ2-5; 12 nucleotides align to TRBD2. CDR3 DNA: TGTGCCAGCAGCCTTCGACTAGCGGGAGTGGAGACCCAGTACTTC. Its translation: CASSLRLAGVETQYF.